The next 21 T cell receptor beta chains were all read from a single sample in a study of blood T cell repertoires in COVID-19. Produced via immunoSEQ multiplex PCR; TCRdb's table is partial and in-frame only. The table has over 200,000 clones, almost 85% seen once. The sequenced material came from PBMCs or T cells enriched from blood (not recorded which). The receptors were gathered from a middle-aged man who had recovered from COVID-19.

The chain uses TRBV15 and TRBJ2-7; no definite D call. The CDR3 loop spans 15 amino acids. V lost 0 bases and J 2 bases, leaving 11 bases between the germline ends. Germline V gene lookup returns CDR1 LNHNV and CDR2 YYDKDF (reference sequence). The CDR3 DNA follows: TGTGCCACCAGCAGAGATTTGACAATGGCCTACGAGCAGTACTTC. Protein sequence: CATSRDLTMAYEQYF.

The chain uses TRBV12-3 or TRBV12-4 and TRBJ1-2; 8 bases map to TRBD1. Trimming removed 6 bases from V and 8 bases from J; junction bases left unmatched: 8. The CDR3 extends over 13 amino acids. CDR3 residues: CASSPQGASGYTF. The CDR3 DNA reads as TGTGCCAGCAGCCCTCAGGGGGCAAGCGGCTACACCTTC.

In this sample, this clone turned up a few times. The chain recombines TRBV28 with TRBJ2-7; 11 nucleotides align to TRBD2. Losses at the gene ends were 5 bases for V and 3 bases for J; bases not matched to a gene: 9. The germline V gene encodes CDR1 MDHEN and CDR2 SYDVKM. CDR3 size: 16 residues. As DNA, the CDR3 is TGTGCCAGCAGTCTTCCGACTAGCGGGGCCCTCTACGAGCAGTACTTC. Its translation: CASSLPTSGALYEQYF.

This clone has more than one count but fewer than ten. The chain couples TRBV3-1 (or the pseudogene TRBV3-2) to TRBJ1-2; D is uncertain. Trimming took 1 base from V and 4 from J, leaving 13 bases between them. The V gene's germline CDR1 is LGHDT and CDR2 YNNKEL (reference sequence). The CDR3 length is 15 residues. The CDR3 DNA is TGTGCCAGCAGCCAAGTCAGCGGATACAGCTATGGCTACACCTTC. Protein product: CASSQVSGYSYGYTF.

This clone was seen more than once but under ten times. Distinct nucleotide sequences in the sample also encode this CDR3. This chain links TRBV10-3 with TRBJ1-1; D is uncertain. The CDR3 contains 14 residues. V lost 0 bases, J lost 1 base, and 6 bases lay in between. Germline V gene data show CDR1 as ENHRY and CDR2 as SYGVKD. Written as DNA, the CDR3 is TGTGCCATCAGTGAGTCGTTGGCGAACACTGAAGCTTTCTTT. Amino acids: CAISESLANTEAFF.

The sample holds a few counts of this clone. This rearrangement joins TRBV24-1 to TRBJ1-2, with TRBD1 identical over 7 bases. V trimming: 5 bases; J trimming: 4 bases; junction bases outside the gene matches: 3. The CDR3 is made up of 13 amino acids. Germline lookup yields CDR1 KGHDR and CDR2 SFDVKD. CDR3 nucleotides: TGTGCCACCAGTGGAGGGGGCGGCTATGGCTACACCTTC. Its translation is CATSGGGGYGYTF.

The rearrangement uses TRBV6-5 and TRBJ1-1, with 9 positions matching TRBD1. Per the germline V gene, CDR1 is MNHEY and CDR2 is SVGAGI. Trimming at V came to 7 bases and at J to 4 bases, leaving 10 bases not matched to a gene. The CDR3 is 15 amino acids. The CDR3 DNA is TGTGCCAGCACCGACAGGGGGGGAAGGGGCACTGAAGCTTTCTTT. Its translation: CASTDRGGRGTEAFF.

The J gene is TRBJ2-5, the V gene TRBV5-1, with D perhaps TRBD2 (5 bases). The CDR3 has 15 residues. Germline values: CDR1 SGHRS, CDR2 YFSETQ. V dropped 1 base and J dropped 5 bases, with 15 bases sitting between them. In DNA form, the CDR3 reads TGCGCCAGCAGCTTGATCGGACTGAGCCGCGAGACCCAGTACTTC. Translated: CASSLIGLSRETQYF.

This sequence joins TRBV4-3 and TRBJ2-7; TRBD1 might be the D (5 bases). V dropped 2 bases and J dropped 3 bases, with 8 bases sitting between them. This CDR3 is built from 13 residues. The germline V gene has CDR1 LGHNA and CDR2 YSLEER. CDR3 DNA sequence: TGCGCCAGCAGCCAACACAGGTACTACGAGCAGTACTTC. It translates to CASSQHRYYEQYF.

The J gene is TRBJ1-3, the V gene TRBV7-8, with 9 bases identical to TRBD1. From germline, CDR1 is SGHVS and CDR2 FQNEAQ. CDR3 length: 14 amino acids. J lost 5 bases, V lost 5 bases, and 4 bases had no gene match. The CDR3 loop is CASSHGTGRNTIYF. The CDR3 nucleotides are TGTGCCAGCAGCCACGGGACAGGGAGAAACACCATATATTTT.

This chain links TRBV30 with TRBJ2-1, with 7 bases lining up with TRBD2. J lost 7 bases, V lost 2 bases, and 11 bases had no gene match. In germline, CDR1 is GTSNPN, CDR2 SVGIG (reference sequence). The CDR3 runs 15 residues. The CDR3 loop reads CAWSRNSGLFNEQFF. DNA for the CDR3: TGTGCCTGGAGTAGGAATAGCGGGTTATTTAATGAGCAGTTCTTC.

This chain links TRBV5-6 with TRBJ2-1, with 9 bases that match TRBD2. Germline V gives CDR1 SGHDT, CDR2 YYEEEE. V lost 2 bases and J lost 2; bases outside the gene matches: 2. This CDR3 contains 15 residues. The CDR3 loop reads CASSFGGGAYNEQFF. DNA for the CDR3: TGTGCCAGCAGCTTCGGCGGGGGGGCCTACAATGAGCAGTTCTTC.

The gene calls are TRBV5-1 and TRBJ1-2; 7 bases line up with TRBD1. With 2 bases clipped from V and 8 bases from J, the junction kept 6 bases outside the gene matches. Germline V CDR1 and CDR2: SGHRS, YFSETQ. The length of the CDR3 is 13 residues. The CDR3 protein is CASSFRDREGYTF. CDR3 sequence (DNA): TGCGCCAGCAGCTTTAGGGACAGAGAGGGCTACACCTTC.

This clone is a singleton in its sample. The rearrangement links TRBV5-1 to TRBJ1-1; 7 nucleotides match TRBD1. Germline lookup yields CDR1 SGHRS and CDR2 YFSETQ. The CDR3 has 15 residues. J was trimmed by 1 base and V by 5 bases; bases with no gene match: 8. CDR3 bases: TGCGCCAGCAGTTCTCTGGGACAGCAGAACACTGAAGCTTTCTTT. Protein product: CASSSLGQQNTEAFF.

The chain links TRBV14 to TRBJ2-1; D may be TRBD2 (6 bases). This CDR3 contains 15 residues. The ends were cut back, 2 bases at V and 4 bases at J, with 12 bases in the middle. Germline values: CDR1 SGHDN, CDR2 FVKESK. CDR3 region: CASSQPRGPYNEQFF. CDR3 coding DNA: TGTGCCAGCAGCCAACCGCGGGGTCCATACAATGAGCAGTTCTTC.

The V call is TRBV29-1, the J call TRBJ1-4; D ambiguous. The CDR3 extends over 13 amino acids. The V end was cut by 7 bases, the J end by 4 bases, with 13 bases between. In germline, CDR1 is SQVTM, CDR2 ANQGSEA. The CDR3 spells CSAATGGNEKLFF. The CDR3 DNA sequence: TGCAGCGCCGCGACGGGTGGTAATGAAAAACTGTTTTTT.

This clone was found a few times. This chain connects TRBV28 to TRBJ2-1; 12 bases fit TRBD2. This CDR3 is 15 amino acids long. J was trimmed by 4 bases and V by 4 bases; bases with no gene match: 2. Germline values: CDR1 MDHEN, CDR2 SYDVKM. Here the CDR3 reads CASSSGTSGYNEQFF. Here the CDR3 DNA reads TGTGCCAGCAGTTCTGGGACTAGCGGGTACAATGAGCAGTTCTTC.

Regarding this clone: Other DNA sequences of this sample code for an identical CDR3. The rearrangement uses TRBV5-1 and TRBJ1-1; D is perhaps TRBD1 (5 bases). V was cut by 4 bases and J by 2 bases, with 9 bases left in between. The CDR3 has 13 amino acids. In germline, CDR1 is SGHRS, CDR2 YFSETQ. The CDR3 sequence: CASSRDSNTEAFF. DNA for the CDR3: TGCGCCAGCAGCCGTGACAGTAACACTGAAGCTTTCTTT. The complete variable domain, with remaining parts taken from reference TRBV5-1 and TRBJ1-1, reads KAGVTQTPRYLIKTRGQQVTLSCSPISGHRSVSWYQQTPGQGLQFLFEYFSETQRNKGNFPGRFSGRQFSNSRSEMNVSTLELGDSALYLCASSRDSNTEAFFGQGTRLTVV.

V and J are TRBV5-1 and TRBJ1-2, with TRBD1 matching over 7 bases. CDR3 length: 15 residues. The V gene's germline CDR1 is SGHRS and CDR2 YFSETQ. J was trimmed by 8 bases and V by 0 bases; bases with no gene match: 10. As DNA, the CDR3 is TGCGCCAGCAGCTTGGGACAGGGAGTTGGATACGGCTACACCTTC. It codes for CASSLGQGVGYGYTF. Full variable domain (rest looked up from reference TRBV5-1 and TRBJ1-2): KAGVTQTPRYLIKTRGQQVTLSCSPISGHRSVSWYQQTPGQGLQFLFEYFSETQRNKGNFPGRFSGRQFSNSRSEMNVSTLELGDSALYLCASSLGQGVGYGYTFGSGTRLTVV.

The chain employs TRBV23-1 and TRBJ1-5; D is possibly TRBD1 (5 bases). TRBV23-1 is reported as an ORF; its role is uncertain. The CDR3 loop spans 18 amino acids. Trimming stripped 0 bases from V and 1 base from J, with 16 bases between. The CDR3 nucleotides are TGCGCCAGCAGTCAATCAAGGTTCAGGAGGGGAAGCAATCAGCCCCAGCATTTT. Translation gives CASSQSRFRRGSNQPQHF.

The chain uses TRBV29-1 and TRBJ1-4; D ambiguous. Germline-derived CDR1 and CDR2 are SQVTM and ANQGSEA. The CDR3 loop spans 12 amino acids. V lost 6 bases to trimming and J lost 6 bases, with 11 bases between them. DNA of the CDR3: TGCAGCGTCCGGACGGACTATGAAAAACTGTTTTTT. Amino acid sequence: CSVRTDYEKLFF. The entire variable domain, with the rest obtained from reference TRBV29-1 and TRBJ1-4, is as follows: SAVISQKPSRDICQRGTSLTIQCQVDSQVTMMFWYRQQPGQSLTLIATANQGSEATYESGFVIDKFPISRPNLTFSTLTVSNMSPEDSSIYLCSVRTDYEKLFFGSGTQLSVL.